These 12 T cell receptor beta chains were all obtained from the same sample, sequenced in a study of shared clonotypes between healthy human individuals. The data were produced by immunoSEQ multiplex PCR, yet TCRdb's version contains in-frame clones alone and is incomplete. The repertoire holds around 2.1 million clones, approximately 94% seen once, with more than 1.5% in the top ten. Selected positively for CCR7 and CD45RO-negative, naive CD8 cells excluded terminally differentiated effector memory CD45RA+ cells. What was sequenced was naive CD8+ T cells from PBMCs. Receptors originate from a man younger than 30 in good health. Some clones in this sample may be carry-over from other donors' samples.

The chain uses TRBV27 and TRBJ2-7, with TRBD1 as a possible D gene (6 bases). The ends were cut back, 8 bases at V and 5 bases at J, with 22 bases in the middle. This CDR3 comprises 15 residues. Per germline, CDR1 MNHEY and CDR2 SMNVEV (reference sequence). The CDR3 protein is CASGNPTGEVHEQYF. The CDR3 region has the DNA TGTGCCAGCGGAAACCCGACAGGCGAGGTCCACGAGCAGTACTTC.

As to this clone: Distinct nucleotide sequences in the sample also encode this CDR3. This chain links TRBV9 with TRBJ2-7, with 9 bases identical to TRBD1. Losses at the gene ends were 5 bases for V and 4 bases for J; bases not matched to a gene: 4. The germline V gene encodes CDR1 SGDLS and CDR2 YYNGEE. The CDR3 has 13 residues. CDR3 amino acids: CASSPGQGYEQYF. DNA of the CDR3: TGTGCCAGCAGTCCGGGACAGGGATACGAGCAGTACTTC.

The rearrangement links TRBV7-8 to TRBJ2-1; the D is unclear. Germline CDR1 and CDR2: SGHVS and FQNEAQ. V was shortened by 7 bases and J by 8 bases, with 15 bases between the two germline ends. The length of the CDR3 is 13 residues. CDR3 protein: CASKAPLVDEQFF. DNA of the CDR3: TGTGCCAGCAAAGCCCCCCTAGTCGATGAGCAGTTCTTC.

V and J are TRBV5-8 and TRBJ2-7, with a tentative D call TRBD1 (5 bases). Germline V CDR1 and CDR2: SGHTS, YDEGEE. The CDR3 has 15 residues. V was trimmed by 2 bases and J by 9 bases, leaving 21 bases between them. The CDR3 nucleotides are TGTGCCAGCAGCTTCGACAGCCGTCGTACTCTCGGGCAGTACTTC. Its protein is CASSFDSRRTLGQYF.

The rearrangement uses TRBV29-1 and TRBJ2-7; 9 bases map to TRBD2. With 6 bases clipped from V and 0 bases from J, the junction kept 9 bases outside the gene matches. The CDR3 contains 15 residues. Germline V gene lookup returns CDR1 SQVTM and CDR2 ANQGSEA. The CDR3 loop reads CSVGRSGGSSYEQYF. In nucleotides, the CDR3 is TGCAGCGTCGGAAGGAGCGGGGGGAGCTCCTACGAGCAGTACTTC.

This rearrangement joins TRBV25-1 to TRBJ2-2; D unclear. V dropped 3 bases and J dropped 4 bases, with 12 bases sitting between them. The CDR3 has 15 residues. CDR1 and CDR2 (germline): MGHDK, SYGVNS. CDR3 DNA sequence: TGTGCCAGCAGTGACCCCTCCCGACCCACCGGGGAGCTGTTTTTT. It yields the protein CASSDPSRPTGELFF.

The chain combines TRBV29-1 with TRBJ2-5; 7 bases match TRBD2. The end of the DNA is better explained by TRBJ2-7, so the J call may be wrong. CDR1 is SQVTM, CDR2 ANQGSEA, per germline. The CDR3 has 13 residues. The CDR3 nucleotides are TGCAGCGTTGCTGGCGGGAGCTCCTACGAGCAGTACTTC. It encodes CSVAGGSSYEQYF.

J is TRBJ1-3 and V is TRBV7-6, with TRBD1 as a possible D gene (5 bases). Trimming cost V 1 base and J 2 bases, with 12 bases left between them. The CDR3 loop spans 16 amino acids. The germline CDR1 and CDR2 sequences are SGHVS and FNYEAQ. The CDR3 reads CASSLVEGPPGNTIYF. CDR3 sequence (DNA): TGTGCCAGCAGCTTAGTGGAGGGACCGCCTGGAAACACCATATATTTT.

The chain recombines TRBV4-2 with TRBJ2-2; D is possibly TRBD2 (5 bases). The V gene's germline CDR1 is LGHNA and CDR2 YNFKEQ. The CDR3 runs 16 residues. Trimming stripped 0 bases from V and 0 bases from J, with 8 bases between. The CDR3 DNA sequence: TGTGCCAGCAGCCAAGATTCCGGGGCGAACACCGGGGAGCTGTTTTTT. Protein: CASSQDSGANTGELFF.

This rearrangement joins TRBV2 to TRBJ1-4; D may be TRBD1 (5 bases). CDR3 length equals 16 residues. Trimming left V 2 bases short and J 3 bases short, with 13 bases between. Per the germline V gene, CDR1 is SNHLY and CDR2 is FYNNEI. In nucleotides, the CDR3 is TGTGCCAGCAGTGAAAGTCTTGGGGGTGCTAATGAAAAACTGTTTTTT. It yields the protein CASSESLGGANEKLFF.

V usage is TRBV9 and J usage is TRBJ2-5, with a weak D call TRBD2 (5 bases). The CDR3 contains 12 residues. Germline CDR1 reads SGDLS; CDR2 reads YYNGEE. Trimming took off 5 bases at V and 5 bases at J, with 10 bases between the two ends. The CDR3 nucleotides are TGTGCCAGCAGTCGGGGTGGGGAGACCCAGTACTTC. It encodes CASSRGGETQYF. Filled out from reference TRBV9 and TRBJ2-5, the complete variable domain reads DSGVTQTPKHLITATGQRVTLRCSPRSGDLSVYWYQQSLDQGLQFLIQYYNGEERAKGNILERFSAQQFPDLHSELNLSSLELGDSALYFCASSRGGETQYFGPGTRLLVL.

The V and J genes are TRBV4-1 and TRBJ2-7, with 10 nucleotides matching TRBD1. Germline CDR1 MGHRA, CDR2 YSYEKL. J gave up 3 bases and V 2 bases, and 7 bases lay outside the gene matches. This CDR3 comprises 16 residues. In DNA, the CDR3 is TGCGCCAGCAGCCAACCAACCGGGACAGGGGACTACGAGCAGTACTTC. It codes for CASSQPTGTGDYEQYF.